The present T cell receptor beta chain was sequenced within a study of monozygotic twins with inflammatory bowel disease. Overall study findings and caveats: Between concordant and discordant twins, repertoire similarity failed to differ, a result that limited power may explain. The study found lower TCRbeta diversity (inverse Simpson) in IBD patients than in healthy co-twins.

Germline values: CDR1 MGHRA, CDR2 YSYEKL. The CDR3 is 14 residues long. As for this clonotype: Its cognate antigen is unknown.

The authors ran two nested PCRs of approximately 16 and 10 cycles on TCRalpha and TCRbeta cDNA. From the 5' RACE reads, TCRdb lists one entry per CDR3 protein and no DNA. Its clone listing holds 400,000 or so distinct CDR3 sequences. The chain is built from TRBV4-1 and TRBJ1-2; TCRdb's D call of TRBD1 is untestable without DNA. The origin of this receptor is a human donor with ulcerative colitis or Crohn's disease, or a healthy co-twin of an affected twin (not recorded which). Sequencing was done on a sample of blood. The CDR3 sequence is CASSTLQGVLSYTF.